This T cell receptor (beta chain) is drawn from a study of cytomegalovirus exposure and HLA in healthy donors. TCRdb's copy holds only in-frame clones and misses some; the assay was immunoSEQ multiplex PCR. There are about 97,000 clones in the sample; about 95% occur only once, and 0.85% to 0.95% lies in the top ten. This clone occurred a few times. This TCR was sampled from a woman aged 18-29 years in good health and CMV-seronegative. Material for sequencing was PBMCs.

This chain's CDR3 is CASKTGVRSEAFF. The CDR3 DNA follows: TGTGCCAGTAAGACAGGGGTTCGGTCTGAAGCTTTCTTT. The chain recombines TRBV19 with TRBJ1-1; TRBD1 matches at 8 bases. Per germline, CDR1 LNHDA and CDR2 SQIVND (reference sequence). Trimming removed 7 bases from V and 6 bases from J; junction bases left unmatched: 7. The CDR3 is made up of 13 amino acids.